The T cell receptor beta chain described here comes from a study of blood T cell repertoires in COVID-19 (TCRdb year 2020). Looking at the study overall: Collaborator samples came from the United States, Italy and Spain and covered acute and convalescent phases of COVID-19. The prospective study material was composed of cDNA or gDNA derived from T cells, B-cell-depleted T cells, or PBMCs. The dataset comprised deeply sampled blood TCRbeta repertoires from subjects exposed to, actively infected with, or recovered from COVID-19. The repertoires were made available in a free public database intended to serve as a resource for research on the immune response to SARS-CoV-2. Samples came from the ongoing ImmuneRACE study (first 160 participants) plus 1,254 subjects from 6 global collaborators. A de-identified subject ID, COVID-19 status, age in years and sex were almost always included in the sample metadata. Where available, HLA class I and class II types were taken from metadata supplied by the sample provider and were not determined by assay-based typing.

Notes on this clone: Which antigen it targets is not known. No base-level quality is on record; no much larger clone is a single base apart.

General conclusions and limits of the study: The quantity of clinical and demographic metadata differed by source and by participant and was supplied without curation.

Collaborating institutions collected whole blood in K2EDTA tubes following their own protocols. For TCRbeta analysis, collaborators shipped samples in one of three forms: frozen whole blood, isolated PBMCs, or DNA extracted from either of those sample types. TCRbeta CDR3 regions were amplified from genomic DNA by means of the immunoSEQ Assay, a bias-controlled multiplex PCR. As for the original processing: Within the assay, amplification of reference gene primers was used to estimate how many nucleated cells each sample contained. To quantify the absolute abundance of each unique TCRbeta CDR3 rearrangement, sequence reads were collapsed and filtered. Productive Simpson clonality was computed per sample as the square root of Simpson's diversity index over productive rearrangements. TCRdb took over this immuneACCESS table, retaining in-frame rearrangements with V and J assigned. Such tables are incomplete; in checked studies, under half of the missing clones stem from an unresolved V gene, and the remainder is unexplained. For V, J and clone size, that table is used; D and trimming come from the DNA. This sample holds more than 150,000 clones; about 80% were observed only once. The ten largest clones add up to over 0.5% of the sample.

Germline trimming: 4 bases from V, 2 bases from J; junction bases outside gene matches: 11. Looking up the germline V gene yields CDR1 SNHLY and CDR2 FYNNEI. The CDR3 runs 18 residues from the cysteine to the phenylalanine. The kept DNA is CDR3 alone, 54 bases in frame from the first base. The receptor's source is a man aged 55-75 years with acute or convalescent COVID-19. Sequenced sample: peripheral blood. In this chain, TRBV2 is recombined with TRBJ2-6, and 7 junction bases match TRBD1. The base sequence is TGTGCCAGCAGTGGTGTGAAGGGGGCGAAGGCTGGGGCCAACGTCCTGACTTTC. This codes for CASSGVKGAKAGANVLTF.